This T cell receptor beta chain was sequenced during a study of T-cell memory formation after mild COVID-19. At the level of the study: Largely donor-specific sequence clusters came from a couple of donors. Study findings and constraints: Certain responding clones were present in pre-infection memory, suggesting participation of cross-reactive memory.

Via MiXCR, TCRdb re-called the 5' RACE reads, giving one row per CDR3 protein. This table holds roughly 610,000 distinct CDR3 sequences, roughly 17% found once. The V end was cut by 5 bases, the J end by 1 base, with 20 bases between. The CDR3 has 18 residues. From germline, CDR1 is SGHVS and CDR2 FQNEAQ. About this clonotype: Its antigen is as yet unknown.

The receptor was isolated from an adult woman who had mild COVID-19 (a few samples of this study predate the infection). Cell type and time point are not known. The material sequenced was PBMCs or a T cell subset sorted from them (not recorded which). This rearrangement joins TRBV7-8 to TRBJ2-2; possible D gene TRBD1, 5 bases. CDR3 sequence: CASSRLRSLQGNTGELFF. In nucleotides, the CDR3 is TGTGCCAGCAGCCGACTTAGGTCACTTCAGGGGAACACCGGGGAGCTGTTTTTT.